This entry features one T cell receptor (beta chain) sequence. Its target is unknown. The sample is drawn from a study of cytomegalovirus exposure and HLA in healthy donors. Study as a whole: According to later analysis, the same platform produced the roughly 120 validation and some 680 first-cohort repertoires.

Looked up from germline, CDR1 is SGHDT and CDR2 is YYEEEE. The CDR3 extends over 18 amino acids. Trimming removed 1 base from V and 1 base from J, with 18 bases in between. Only in-frame clones appear in the TCRdb table, and some are missing; sequencing was by immunoSEQ multiplex PCR. The profile covers 90,000 or so clones, with 75% to 90% appearing a single time and more than 20% taken by the ten largest. While the first cohort had 600 to 750 subjects, the donors belonged to the separate validation cohort of over a hundred subjects. Study-wide results and caveats: Most TCR sequences showed up rarely, but some public TCRs showed up in many donors. Cytomegalovirus-associated TCR beta chains were listed, numbering 164.

The genes are TRBV5-6 and TRBJ2-4; D gene uncertain. Source material: PBMCs. This clonotype was obtained from a man aged 18-30 years in good health and CMV-seropositive. CDR3 nucleotides: TGTGCCAGCAGCTTGTTGGTAGCAGAAGCGAGCGCCAAAAACATTCAGTACTTC. It encodes CASSLLVAEASAKNIQYF.